This entry lists 11 T cell receptor beta chains sequenced from one sample in a study of T-cell reconstitution after alpha-beta-depleted transplantation in children. As it was prepared, the TCRbeta library received unique molecular identifiers. TCRdb reprocessed the PCR reads with MiXCR, giving one entry per CDR3 protein. The sample contains 670,000 or so distinct CDR3 sequences, around 14% of which appear only once. Sequencing used PBMCs, obtained before TCRalphabeta/CD19-depleted stem cell transplant. The receptors stem from a girl aged 2-15 years with congenital amegakaryocytic thrombocytopenia, due to receive a stem cell transplant.

This clonotype was seen many times. J is TRBJ2-3 and V is TRBV5-1; perhaps TRBD2 as D (6 bases). This CDR3 region has 13 residues. CDR1 and CDR2 from the germline V gene are SGHRS and YFSETQ. Between the trimmed V and J ends, which lost 7 bases and 0 bases, there was a span of 9 bases. In DNA, the CDR3 is TGCGCCAGCGGGACTCCTAGCACAGATACGCAGTATTTT. Its translation is CASGTPSTDTQYF. Full variable domain (outside the CDR3, taken from reference TRBV5-1 and TRBJ2-3): KAGVTQTPRYLIKTRGQQVTLSCSPISGHRSVSWYQQTPGQGLQFLFEYFSETQRNKGNFPGRFSGRQFSNSRSEMNVSTLELGDSALYLCASGTPSTDTQYFGPGTRLTVL.

In this sample, this clonotype turned up a few times. J is TRBJ2-1 and V is TRBV7-3; unclear D gene. The CDR3 extends over 15 amino acids. Germline assignment: CDR1 SGHTA and CDR2 FQGTGA. Trimming removed 6 bases from V and 4 bases from J, with 16 bases in between. The CDR3 sequence: CASSRRLSEYNEQFF. CDR3 in DNA: TGTGCCAGCAGTCGACGATTGTCGGAATACAATGAGCAGTTCTTC.

There are a few counts of this clonotype. The chain recombines TRBV4-1 with TRBJ2-1, with 8 nucleotides matching TRBD2. V shed 2 bases and J 0 bases; nucleotides not matched to a gene: 9. The germline gives CDR1 MGHRA, CDR2 YSYEKL. The length of the CDR3 is 18 residues. The CDR3 region is CASSQPPGLGGSYNEQFF. CDR3 sequence (DNA): TGCGCCAGCAGCCAACCACCGGGACTAGGAGGCTCCTACAATGAGCAGTTCTTC.

The chain recombines TRBV7-9 with TRBJ2-3; D is undetermined. V lost 7 bases, J lost 6 bases, and 20 bases lay in between. Germline loops: CDR1 SEHNR, CDR2 FQNEAQ (reference sequence). This CDR3 is built from 15 residues. CDR3 in DNA: TGTGCCAGCACCGATCCCCACGGTTCTACCGATACGCAGTATTTT. It specifies CASTDPHGSTDTQYF. Full variable domain (outside the CDR3, taken from reference TRBV7-9 and TRBJ2-3): DTGVSQNPRHKITKRGQNVTFRCDPISEHNRLYWYRQTLGQGPEFLTYFQNEAQLEKSRLLSDRFSAERPKGSFSTLEIQRTEQGDSAMYLCASTDPHGSTDTQYFGPGTRLTVL.

The table lists this clonotype with many counts. The V gene is TRBV5-1, the J gene TRBJ2-7, with D unclear. V shed 0 bases and J shed 2 bases, with 21 bases lying between them. CDR3 size: 18 residues. Germline assignment: CDR1 SGHRS and CDR2 YFSETQ. The CDR3 DNA follows: TGCGCCAGCAGCTTGGCCACATCAGCTGTGTCTCGCCCCTACGAGCAGTACTTC. Its protein is CASSLATSAVSRPYEQYF.

This clonotype was detected only a few times. J is TRBJ2-5 and V is TRBV20-1, with 11 bases fitting TRBD2. Trimming at V came to 0 bases and at J to 5 bases, leaving 11 bases not matched to a gene. The CDR3 is 17 residues long. CDR1 is DFQATT, CDR2 SNEGSKA, per germline (reference sequence). The CDR3 protein is CSAREGRGTSGSETQYF. CDR3 coding DNA: TGCAGTGCTAGAGAGGGCCGCGGGACTAGCGGTTCTGAGACCCAGTACTTC.

The table lists this clonotype with many counts. The chain couples TRBV11-2 to TRBJ2-7; 13 bases fit TRBD2. The CDR3 has 14 residues. Per the germline V gene, CDR1 is SGHAT and CDR2 is FQNNGV. V was clipped by 5 bases and J by 6 bases; unmatched bases: 4. The CDR3 loop is CASSPGLAGSEQYF. CDR3 sequence (DNA): TGTGCCAGCAGCCCGGGACTAGCGGGAAGCGAGCAGTACTTC.

The chain uses TRBV20-1 and TRBJ2-3; 10 bases align to TRBD2. V was pared by 2 bases and J by 2 bases, with 10 bases of the junction left unmatched. The germline V gene has CDR1 DFQATT and CDR2 SNEGSKA (reference sequence). CDR3 size: 17 residues. The CDR3 region is CSARNWILAGTTDTQYF. CDR3 nucleotides: TGCAGTGCTAGAAATTGGATACTAGCGGGGACCACAGATACGCAGTATTTT.

With respect to this clonotype: This could be a read error, since a much larger clone is one nucleotide away. V usage is TRBV7-2 and J usage is TRBJ2-3; 7 bases map to TRBD2. The CDR3 runs 15 residues. Germline V gene lookup returns CDR1 SGHTA and CDR2 FQGNSA. The DNA for the CDR3 is TGTGCCAGCAGCTCGAGCGAGACTAGCACAGATACGCATTATTTT. Protein product: CASSSSETSTDTHYF.

This clonotype was detected a few times. The V and J genes are TRBV12-3 or TRBV12-4 and TRBJ2-7, with no clear D. The V end was cut by 4 bases, the J end by 4 bases, with 20 bases between. The CDR3 length is 16 residues. The CDR3 sequence is CASSYQPTPVPYEQYF. The DNA of the CDR3 is TGTGCCAGCAGTTACCAACCGACCCCCGTTCCTTACGAGCAGTACTTC.

This clonotype was recorded at least ten times. The V and J genes are TRBV5-1 and TRBJ2-1, with a possible D match to TRBD2 (6 bases). CDR1 is SGHRS and CDR2 is YFSETQ in the germline V gene. V lost 1 base and J lost 0, with 11 bases in between. This CDR3 comprises 16 residues. CDR3 protein: CASSLSSASSYNEQFF. CDR3 DNA: TGCGCCAGCAGCTTGTCTAGCGCAAGCTCCTACAATGAGCAGTTCTTC. The variable domain in full, with the rest retrieved from reference TRBV5-1 and TRBJ2-1, is KAGVTQTPRYLIKTRGQQVTLSCSPISGHRSVSWYQQTPGQGLQFLFEYFSETQRNKGNFPGRFSGRQFSNSRSEMNVSTLELGDSALYLCASSLSSASSYNEQFFGPGTRLTVL.